Listed below are T cell receptor beta chains from one sample, sequenced in a study of control samples from healthy donors and cancer patients. The protocol was immunoSEQ multiplex PCR, while the TCRdb copy is restricted to in-frame clones and leaves out a portion. The table lists about 67,000 clones, over 75% of them singletons. Source material: PBMCs. These receptors all stem from a woman aged 45-60 years with head and neck cancer. CDR3s include the opening cysteine and the closing phenylalanine or tryptophan. The D gene is left open where the match is weak. Clone size, where shown, is once, few, many, or a class for clones that have expanded.

d_gene: TRBD1; v_gene: TRBV30; abundance: .; j_gene: TRBJ1-2; CDR3nt: TGTGCCTGGAGCCTTCCCGAACAGGGGAGGCGAGGCTATGGCTACACCTTC; CDR3aa: CAWSLPEQGRRGYGYTF
d_gene: .; v_gene: TRBV30; abundance: .; j_gene: TRBJ1-4; CDR3nt: TGTGCCTGGAGTGCGGGGGTACTAAGGGGTGAAAAACTGTTTTTT; CDR3aa: CAWSAGVLRGEKLFF
d_gene: .; v_gene: TRBV4-1; abundance: .; j_gene: TRBJ2-2; CDR3nt: TGCGCCAGCAGCCAAGAGATGGGGTTGGGCGGGGAGCTGTTTTTT; CDR3aa: CASSQEMGLGGELFF
d_gene: .; v_gene: TRBV24-1; abundance: .; j_gene: TRBJ2-1; CDR3nt: TGTGCCACCAGTGATTTGCTGGAGGGCAACAATGAGCAGTTCTTC; CDR3aa: CATSDLLEGNNEQFF
d_gene: TRBD2; v_gene: TRBV4-2; abundance: once; j_gene: TRBJ2-1; CDR3nt: TGTGCCAGCAGCCCGGGACTAGCGGGACTGAATGAGCAGTTCTTC; CDR3aa: CASSPGLAGLNEQFF
d_gene: .; v_gene: TRBV6-6; abundance: once; j_gene: TRBJ2-7; CDR3nt: TGTGCCAGCAGTTACTCCACAGGTCCGACCTACGAGCAGTACTTC; CDR3aa: CASSYSTGPTYEQYF
d_gene: .; v_gene: TRBV3-1/TRBV3-2; abundance: few; j_gene: TRBJ2-5; CDR3nt: TGTGCCAGCAGCCTAGCCTGGAGCGGGCAAGAGACCCAGTACTTC; CDR3aa: CASSLAWSGQETQYF
d_gene: .; v_gene: TRBV27; abundance: .; j_gene: TRBJ2-1; CDR3nt: TGTGCCAGCAGTCCGAACCGCTTCGGAGGGGCTGGGGGTAGGAATGAGCAGTTCTTC; CDR3aa: CASSPNRFGGAGGRNEQFF
d_gene: .; v_gene: TRBV2; abundance: .; j_gene: TRBJ2-7; CDR3nt: TGTGCCAGCACCTTCCGGGGCGGCTCCTACGAGCAGTACTTC; CDR3aa: CASTFRGGSYEQYF
d_gene: .; v_gene: TRBV7-9; abundance: few; j_gene: TRBJ1-6; CDR3nt: TGTGCCAGCAGCTTAGGCGCGGGGGCCCCCCTCCACTTT; CDR3aa: CASSLGAGAPLHF
d_gene: .; v_gene: TRBV18; abundance: .; j_gene: TRBJ2-3; CDR3nt: TGTGCCAGCTCACCACCGTCAGGGGAGGCAGATACGCAGTATTTT; CDR3aa: CASSPPSGEADTQYF
d_gene: TRBD1; v_gene: TRBV7-3; abundance: .; j_gene: TRBJ2-2; CDR3nt: TGTGCCAGCAGCTTATGGGACAGGAACACCGGGGAGCTGTTTTTT; CDR3aa: CASSLWDRNTGELFF
d_gene: .; v_gene: TRBV28; abundance: .; j_gene: TRBJ2-3; CDR3nt: TGTGCCAGCAGGACCGGGAAAGCGGATACGCAGTATTTT; CDR3aa: CASRTGKADTQYF
d_gene: .; v_gene: TRBV5-1; abundance: .; j_gene: TRBJ2-3; CDR3nt: TGCGCCAGCAGCTTGGTTGGGAGCCCGATCACAGATACGCAGTATTTT; CDR3aa: CASSLVGSPITDTQYF
d_gene: TRBD2; v_gene: TRBV7-2; abundance: few; j_gene: TRBJ2-1; CDR3nt: TGTGCCAGCAGCCCCTATGCTAGCGGGGCTTACAATGAGCAGTTCTTC; CDR3aa: CASSPYASGAYNEQFF
d_gene: .; v_gene: TRBV4-2; abundance: .; j_gene: TRBJ1-2; CDR3nt: TGTGCCAGCAGCTCGGTCGGACTCCCAACTAACTATGGCTACACCTTC; CDR3aa: CASSSVGLPTNYGYTF
d_gene: .; v_gene: TRBV27; abundance: .; j_gene: TRBJ2-3; CDR3nt: TGTGCCAGCAGTTCGGCCGGAGGGGGACTGGGGCCTTCAGATACGCAGTATTTT; CDR3aa: CASSSAGGGLGPSDTQYF
d_gene: TRBD1; v_gene: TRBV2; abundance: .; j_gene: TRBJ1-1; CDR3nt: TGTGCCAGCAGAATGACAGGGGTTGGAACTGAAGCTTTCTTT; CDR3aa: CASRMTGVGTEAFF
d_gene: .; v_gene: TRBV5-1; abundance: .; j_gene: TRBJ1-2; CDR3nt: TGCGCCAGCAGCCCCCAGGGGAGGGGTAACTATGGCTACACCTTC; CDR3aa: CASSPQGRGNYGYTF